The clone carrying this T cell receptor (beta chain) was counted a few times. What it binds is not known. Russia was home to the donors, healthy Caucasian individuals aged 6 to 90. With each sample, at least 6 micrograms of total RNA were extracted. Together with a sample-barcoded 5' primer, a J-beta primer mix was included in a second PCR lasting roughly 6 to 12 cycles. TCRdb reprocessed the 5' RACE reads via MiXCR and lists one record per CDR3 protein. The table includes about 1.4 million distinct CDR3 sequences, approximately 63% detected once. The entry originates in a study of blood T cells in healthy people across ages. Study-wide findings and caveats: PBMC samples, being unsorted, prevented any conclusive comparison of naive and antigen-experienced cells. Higher diversity, along with more naive CD4+ cells, distinguished long-lived donors from aged donors.

The TCR originated in a man aged 18 to 30 in good health. Sequencing input: blood.

CDR3: CASSYSIAGGIDEQFF. The CDR3 region has the DNA TGTGCCAGCAGTTACTCGATCGCGGGGGGTATAGATGAGCAGTTCTTC. The chain links TRBV6-6 to TRBJ2-1; TRBD2 matches 8 bases. With V trimmed by 0 bases and J by 8 bases, 9 bases remained unmatched. From germline, CDR1 is MNHNY and CDR2 SVGAGI (reference sequence). The CDR3 runs 16 residues.